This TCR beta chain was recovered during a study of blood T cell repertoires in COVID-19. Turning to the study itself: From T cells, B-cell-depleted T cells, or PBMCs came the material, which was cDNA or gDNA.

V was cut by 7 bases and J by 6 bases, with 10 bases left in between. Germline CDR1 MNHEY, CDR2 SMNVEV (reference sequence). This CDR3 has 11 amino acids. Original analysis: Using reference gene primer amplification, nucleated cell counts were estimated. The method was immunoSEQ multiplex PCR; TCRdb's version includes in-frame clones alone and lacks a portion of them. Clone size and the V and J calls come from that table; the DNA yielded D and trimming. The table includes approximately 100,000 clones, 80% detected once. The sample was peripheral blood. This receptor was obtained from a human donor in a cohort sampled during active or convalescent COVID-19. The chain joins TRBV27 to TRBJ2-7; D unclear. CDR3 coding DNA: TGTGCCAGCACCCCACCGGGCGAGCAGTACTTC. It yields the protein CASTPPGEQYF.